This T cell receptor (beta chain) came from a study of blood T cell repertoires in COVID-19. Study summary: Collection of acute and convalescent COVID-19 samples took place in the United States, Italy and Spain. T cells, B-cell-depleted T cells, or PBMCs supplied cDNA or gDNA.

CDR3 size: 20 residues. The trim removed 9 bases at V and 2 bases at J, leaving 24 bases unmatched. Germline loops: CDR1 SGHTA, CDR2 FQGTGA. In the original workflow: How many nucleated cells were present was estimated from reference gene primer amplification. TCRdb's copy holds only in-frame clones and misses some; the assay was immunoSEQ multiplex PCR. The V and J calls and clone size were taken over from that table, and D and trimming were inferred from the DNA. Among a few hundred thousand clones, approximately 86% were seen once, and the ten largest hold more than 7.5%. This chain joins TRBV7-3 and TRBJ2-2; 7 bases agree with TRBD1. Sequencing was performed on peripheral blood. The origin of this receptor is a man between 18 and 35 years old with active or convalescent COVID-19. CDR3 sequence (DNA): TGTGCCAGGCGGTACATGAGCCGGGGACAGATAAACCCCAACACCGGGGAGCTGTTTTTT. Encoded protein: CARRYMSRGQINPNTGELFF.